This T cell receptor beta chain was sequenced during a study of cytomegalovirus exposure and HLA in healthy donors. Whole-study findings and limits: Owing to their indistinguishability, certain V segments, notably TRBV6-2 and TRBV6-3, were excluded. The productive fraction for most TCR beta V segments was about 87% or about 30% in an earlier analysis.

This clone was recorded a few times. What it binds is unknown. The CDR3 loop spans 17 amino acids. CDR1 SGHRS and CDR2 YFSETQ come from the germline V gene. J lost 2 bases, V lost 4 bases, and 6 bases had no gene match. Researchers ran the PCR with 60 Vbeta and 13 Jbeta primers. TCRdb's copy holds only in-frame clones and misses some; the assay was immunoSEQ multiplex PCR. The sample consists of nearly 300,000 clones, about nine tenths of them appearing once. This TCR was sampled from a middle-aged man in good health and CMV-seropositive. The V call is TRBV5-1, the J call TRBJ2-6; 10 nucleotides agree with TRBD2. Sequencing was performed on PBMCs. The CDR3 loop is CASSQKAGGAGANVLTF. The CDR3 DNA reads TGCGCCAGCAGCCAGAAAGCGGGAGGGGCTGGGGCCAACGTCCTGACTTTC.